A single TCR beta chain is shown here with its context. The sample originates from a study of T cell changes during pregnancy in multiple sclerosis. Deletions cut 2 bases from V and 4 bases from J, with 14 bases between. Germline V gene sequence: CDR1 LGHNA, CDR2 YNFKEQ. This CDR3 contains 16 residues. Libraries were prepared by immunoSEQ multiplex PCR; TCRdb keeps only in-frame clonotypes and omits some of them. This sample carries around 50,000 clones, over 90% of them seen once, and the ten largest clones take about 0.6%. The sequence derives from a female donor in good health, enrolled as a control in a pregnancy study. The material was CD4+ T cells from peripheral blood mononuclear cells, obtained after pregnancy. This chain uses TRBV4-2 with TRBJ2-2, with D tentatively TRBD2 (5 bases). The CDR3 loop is CASSQLTGLGTGELFF. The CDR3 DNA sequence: TGTGCCAGCAGCCAACTTACGGGATTGGGCACCGGGGAGCTGTTTTTT.